The 20 T cell receptor beta chains in this list originate from one sample, sequenced in a study of blood T cell repertoires in COVID-19. Sequencing was performed with immunoSEQ multiplex PCR; in TCRdb, only in-frame clones are kept and a portion is missing. The sample records roughly 300,000 clones, more than 75% being singletons. Sequenced material: PBMCs or T cells enriched from blood (not recorded which). These receptors were obtained from a woman aged 25 to 45 who had recovered from COVID-19.

The J gene is TRBJ1-5, the V gene TRBV2; D not resolved. This CDR3 spans 15 amino acids. CDR1 and CDR2 from the germline V gene are SNHLY and FYNNEI. The V end lost 4 bases, the J end lost 0 bases, and 10 bases lay between the germline ends. The DNA for the CDR3 is TGTGCCAGCAGTGGCCCGGAGTATAGCAATCAGCCCCAGCATTTT. Its protein product is CASSGPEYSNQPQHF.

The V call is TRBV19, the J call TRBJ2-7; 9 nucleotides line up with TRBD1. The CDR3 is 15 residues long. J lost 1 base, V lost 5 bases, and 6 bases had no gene match. The germline gives CDR1 LNHDA, CDR2 SQIVND (reference sequence). The CDR3 region has the DNA TGTGCCAGTAGTCCGGGACAGGGAGGATCCTACGAGCAGTACTTC. Translation: CASSPGQGGSYEQYF.

The genes are TRBV5-1 and TRBJ2-1; 8 nucleotides align to TRBD1. V trimming: 2 bases; J trimming: 9 bases; junction bases outside the gene matches: 13. Germline values: CDR1 SGHRS, CDR2 YFSETQ. CDR3 length: 16 residues. This chain's CDR3 is CASSLPQGAGGAEQFF. The DNA for the CDR3 is TGCGCCAGCAGCTTACCCCAGGGGGCCGGCGGCGCTGAGCAGTTCTTC.

The chain links TRBV13 to TRBJ1-3, with a weak D call TRBD1 (5 bases). Germline lookup yields CDR1 PRHDT and CDR2 FYEKMQ (reference sequence). The V end lost 1 base, the J end lost 4 bases, and 14 bases lay between the germline ends. CDR3 length: 16 amino acids. CDR3 coding DNA: TGTGCCAGCAGCTTAGCTGGGGCGGTGGTAGGAAACACCATATATTTT. Amino acid sequence: CASSLAGAVVGNTIYF.

This clone was detected only a few times. Other DNA sequences from this sample encode an identical CDR3 as well. This chain uses TRBV28 with TRBJ1-1; TRBD1 agrees at 7 bases. There are 13 residues in the CDR3. Germline CDR1 reads MDHEN; CDR2 reads SYDVKM. V trimming: 2 bases; J trimming: 4 bases; junction bases outside the gene matches: 1. The DNA for the CDR3 is TGTGCCAGCAGTTTAGACAGGGCCACTGAAGCTTTCTTT. It encodes CASSLDRATEAFF. Full variable domain (rest looked up from reference TRBV28 and TRBJ1-1): DVKVTQSSRYLVKRTGEKVFLECVQDMDHENMFWYRQDPGLGLRLIYFSYDVKMKEKGDIPEGYSVSREKKERFSLILESASTNQTSMYLCASSLDRATEAFFGQGTRLTVV.

This clone was seen a single time. CDR3 protein: CASSQPGQGHEQYF. CDR3 coding DNA: TGCGCCAGCAGCCAACCGGGACAGGGCCACGAGCAGTACTTC. The V gene is TRBV4-1, the J gene TRBJ2-7, with TRBD1 identical over 9 bases. The CDR3 covers 14 residues. Germline CDR1 MGHRA, CDR2 YSYEKL. Trimming removed 2 bases from V and 5 bases from J; junction bases left unmatched: 4.

V gene TRBV27 combines with J gene TRBJ1-6; 8 nucleotides agree with TRBD1. The CDR3 totals 18 residues. V shed 4 bases, J shed 9 bases, and the junction held 17 bases outside the gene matches. Germline V gives CDR1 MNHEY, CDR2 SMNVEV (reference sequence). Written as DNA, the CDR3 is TGTGCCAGCAGTTGGGACAGGACCTCTCTAGAGGGAATTTCACCCCTCCACTTT. This translates into CASSWDRTSLEGISPLHF.

A single count supports this clone. This specimen includes other DNA sequences encoding the same CDR3. The J gene is TRBJ2-3, the V gene TRBV7-9, with D hard to call. The germline V gene encodes CDR1 SEHNR and CDR2 FQNEAQ (reference sequence). The V end lost 5 bases, the J end lost 4 bases, and 7 bases lay between the germline ends. The CDR3 is 12 residues long. Here the CDR3 reads CASSPGADTQYF. The DNA of the CDR3 is TGTGCCAGCAGCCCTGGAGCAGATACGCAGTATTTT. Combining the CDR3 with reference TRBV7-9 and TRBJ2-3 gives the whole variable domain DTGVSQNPRHKITKRGQNVTFRCDPISEHNRLYWYRQTLGQGPEFLTYFQNEAQLEKSRLLSDRFSAERPKGSFSTLEIQRTEQGDSAMYLCASSPGADTQYFGPGTRLTVL.

CDR3: CASSPGTGFSNQPQHF. The CDR3 DNA follows: TGTGCCAGCAGCCCTGGGACAGGGTTTAGCAATCAGCCCCAGCATTTT. The chain recombines TRBV28 with TRBJ1-5; 9 nucleotides align to TRBD1. From germline, CDR1 is MDHEN and CDR2 SYDVKM. Trimming cost V 6 bases and J 0 bases; bases outside gene matches: 6. The CDR3 spans 16 residues.

This clone showed up just once. The chain has TRBV6-2 or TRBV6-3 and TRBJ1-2; 9 positions match TRBD1. The CDR3 consists of 17 residues. Germline V gene lookup returns CDR1 MNHEY and CDR2 SVGEGT. V was clipped by 0 bases and J by 0 bases; unmatched bases: 5. CDR3 amino acids: CASSYSFRDRANYGYTF. The CDR3, as DNA: TGTGCCAGCAGTTACTCTTTTCGGGACAGGGCTAACTATGGCTACACCTTC.

V and J are TRBV19 and TRBJ1-2; TRBD1 agrees at 8 bases. The CDR3 has 15 residues. J lost 5 bases, V lost 2 bases, and 7 bases had no gene match. Germline V gives CDR1 LNHDA, CDR2 SQIVND (reference sequence). The CDR3 loop reads CASSITWTGRYGYTF. For the CDR3, the DNA is TGTGCCAGTAGTATAACCTGGACAGGGAGGTATGGCTACACCTTC.

This CDR3 reads CASSLEGRANYGYTF. CDR3 in DNA: TGTGCCAGCAGCTTGGAGGGGAGAGCTAACTATGGCTACACCTTC. The rearrangement uses TRBV7-8 and TRBJ1-2, with D perhaps TRBD1 (5 bases). Germline V lookup: CDR1 SGHVS, CDR2 FQNEAQ. Trimming took off 3 bases at V and 0 bases at J, with 11 bases between the two ends. The CDR3 has 15 amino acids. Filled out from reference TRBV7-8 and TRBJ1-2, the complete variable domain reads GAGVSQSPRYKVAKRGQDVALRCDPISGHVSLFWYQQALGQGPEFLTYFQNEAQLDKSGLPSDRFFAERPEGSVSTLKIQRTQQEDSAVYLCASSLEGRANYGYTFGSGTRLTVV.

The chain employs TRBV19 and TRBJ1-1, with D perhaps matching TRBD1 (6 bases). This CDR3 is built from 14 residues. Germline V gene lookup returns CDR1 LNHDA and CDR2 SQIVND (reference sequence). The V gene lost 7 bases and the J gene lost 5 bases, with 17 bases spanning the gap. Here the CDR3 reads CASIPARGATEAFF. For the CDR3, the DNA is TGTGCCAGTATCCCGGCGCGGGGGGCAACTGAAGCTTTCTTT. Combining the CDR3 with reference TRBV19 and TRBJ1-1 gives the whole variable domain DGGITQSPKYLFRKEGQNVTLSCEQNLNHDAMYWYRQDPGQGLRLIYYSQIVNDFQKGDIAEGYSVSREKKESFPLTVTSAQKNPTAFYLCASIPARGATEAFFGQGTRLTVV.

The chain combines TRBV23-1 with TRBJ1-1; D remains unclear. TRBV23-1 is designated an ORF whose function remains uncertain. This CDR3 is 15 amino acids long. V lost 0 bases and J 3 bases, leaving 11 bases between the germline ends. This CDR3 is CASSQSQRTDTEAFF. In nucleotides, the CDR3 is TGCGCCAGCAGTCAATCGCAACGCACGGACACTGAAGCTTTCTTT.

The genes are TRBV12-5 and TRBJ1-2; TRBD1 agrees at 9 bases. The CDR3 covers 14 residues. V was clipped by 6 bases and J by 7 bases; unmatched bases: 9. Germline V lookup: CDR1 LGHNT, CDR2 FRNRAP. The CDR3 DNA follows: TGTGCTAGTGGCCCGGGACAGGGATCTGCTGGCTACACCTTC. Protein sequence: CASGPGQGSAGYTF.

The rearrangement links TRBV11-2 to TRBJ2-2, with D maybe TRBD2 (5 bases). Germline CDR1 reads SGHAT; CDR2 reads FQNNGV. The germline V and J ends were trimmed by 7 bases and 6 bases, with 21 bases remaining between them. The CDR3 has 16 amino acids. CDR3 sequence: CASTLLVGGGAGELFF. DNA for the CDR3: TGTGCCAGCACCCTATTAGTAGGAGGTGGGGCCGGGGAGCTGTTTTTT.

This clone was observed a few times. The sample has other DNA sequences that encode this CDR3 too. The rearrangement uses TRBV20-1 and TRBJ2-7; TRBD2 matches 10 bases. The ends lost 3 bases at V and 5 bases at J; junction bases unmatched: 10. The CDR3 covers 15 residues. The germline CDR1 and CDR2 sequences are DFQATT and SNEGSKA (reference sequence). The CDR3 is CSASSLAGVVNEQYF. CDR3 bases: TGCAGTGCTAGTAGTCTAGCGGGGGTGGTAAACGAGCAGTACTTC.

In this sample, this clone turned up a few times. V is TRBV3-1 (or the pseudogene TRBV3-2) and J is TRBJ1-3; 9 nucleotides align to TRBD1. This CDR3 comprises 16 residues. Germline assignment: CDR1 LGHDT and CDR2 YNNKEL (reference sequence). Trimming removed 4 bases from V and 4 bases from J; junction bases left unmatched: 8. In nucleotides, the CDR3 is TGTGCCAGCAGCCCATCCGGGACAGGGTACGGAAACACCATATATTTT. Translation: CASSPSGTGYGNTIYF.

The gene calls are TRBV15 and TRBJ2-7, with D perhaps matching TRBD1 (5 bases). V lost 1 base, J lost 10 bases, and 14 bases lay in between. This CDR3 has 13 residues. Germline values: CDR1 LNHNV, CDR2 YYDKDF (reference sequence). In nucleotides, the CDR3 is TGTGCCACCAGCAGAGTAGGTGCAGGGAAACAGTACTTC. This encodes CATSRVGAGKQYF.

The chain is built from TRBV2 and TRBJ1-1, with D uncertain. The CDR3 has 14 amino acids. Germline V gene sequence: CDR1 SNHLY, CDR2 FYNNEI. The V and J ends lost 1 base and 6 bases respectively, with 12 bases between them. In DNA, the CDR3 is TGTGCCAGCAGTGAAGGGGCGGGCATCGCTGAAGCTTTCTTT. It is translated as CASSEGAGIAEAFF. The whole variable domain, remainder taken from reference TRBV2 and TRBJ1-1, is EPEVTQTPSHQVTQMGQEVILRCVPISNHLYFYWYRQILGQKVEFLVSFYNNEISEKSEIFDDQFSVERPDGSNFTLKIRSTKLEDSAMYFCASSEGAGIAEAFFGQGTRLTVV.